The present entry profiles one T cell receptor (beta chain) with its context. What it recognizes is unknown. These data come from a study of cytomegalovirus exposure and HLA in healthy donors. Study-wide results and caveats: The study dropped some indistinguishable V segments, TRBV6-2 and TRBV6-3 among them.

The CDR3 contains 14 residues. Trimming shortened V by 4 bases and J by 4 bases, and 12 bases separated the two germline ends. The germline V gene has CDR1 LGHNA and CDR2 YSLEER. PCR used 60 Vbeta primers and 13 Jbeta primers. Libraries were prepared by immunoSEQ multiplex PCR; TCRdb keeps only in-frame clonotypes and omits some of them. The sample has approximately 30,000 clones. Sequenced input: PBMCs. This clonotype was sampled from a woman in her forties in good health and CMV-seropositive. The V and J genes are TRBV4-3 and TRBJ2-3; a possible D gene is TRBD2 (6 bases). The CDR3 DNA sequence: TGCGCCAGCAGCCTCGGAGGGAAGGCAGATACGCAGTATTTT. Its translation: CASSLGGKADTQYF.